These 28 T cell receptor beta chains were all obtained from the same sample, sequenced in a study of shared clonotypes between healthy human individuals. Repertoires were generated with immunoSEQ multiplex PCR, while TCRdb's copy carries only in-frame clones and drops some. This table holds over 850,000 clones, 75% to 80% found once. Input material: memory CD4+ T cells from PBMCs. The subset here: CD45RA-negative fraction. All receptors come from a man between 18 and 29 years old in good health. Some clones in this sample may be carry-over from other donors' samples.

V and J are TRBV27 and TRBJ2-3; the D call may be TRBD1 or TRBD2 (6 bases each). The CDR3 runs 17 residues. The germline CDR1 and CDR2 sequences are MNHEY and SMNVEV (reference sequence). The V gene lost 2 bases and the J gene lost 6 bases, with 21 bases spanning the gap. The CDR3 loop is CASSLGRGWATGDTQYF. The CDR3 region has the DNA TGTGCCAGCAGTTTAGGTCGGGGGTGGGCAACAGGGGATACGCAGTATTTT.

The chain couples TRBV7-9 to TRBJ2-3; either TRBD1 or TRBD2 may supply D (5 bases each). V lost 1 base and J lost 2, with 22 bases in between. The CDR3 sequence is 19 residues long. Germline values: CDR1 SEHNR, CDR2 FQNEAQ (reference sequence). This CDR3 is CASSLGGNYTWLNTDTQYF. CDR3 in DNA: TGTGCCAGCAGCTTAGGGGGGAATTATACGTGGCTTAACACAGATACGCAGTATTTT.

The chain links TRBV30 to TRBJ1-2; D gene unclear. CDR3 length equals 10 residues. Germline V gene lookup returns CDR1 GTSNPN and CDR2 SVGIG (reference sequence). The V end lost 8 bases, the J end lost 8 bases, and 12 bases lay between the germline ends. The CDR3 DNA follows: TGTGCCAGAAGGGAATTCGGCTACACCTTC. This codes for CARREFGYTF.

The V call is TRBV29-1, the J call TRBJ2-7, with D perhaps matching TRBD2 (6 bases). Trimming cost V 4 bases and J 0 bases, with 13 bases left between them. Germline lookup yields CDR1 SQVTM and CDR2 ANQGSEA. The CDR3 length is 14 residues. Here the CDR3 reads CSVVSGQSSYEQYF. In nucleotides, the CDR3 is TGCAGCGTTGTCAGCGGGCAGAGCTCCTACGAGCAGTACTTC.

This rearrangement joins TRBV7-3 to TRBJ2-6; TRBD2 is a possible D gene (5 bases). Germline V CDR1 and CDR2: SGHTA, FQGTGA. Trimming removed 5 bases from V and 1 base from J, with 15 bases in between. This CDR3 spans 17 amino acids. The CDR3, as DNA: TGTGCCAGCAGCCGAGTAGCGTCGAAGTCTGGGGCCAACGTCCTGACTTTC. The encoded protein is CASSRVASKSGANVLTF. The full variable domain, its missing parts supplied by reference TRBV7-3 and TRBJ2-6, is GAGVSQTPSNKVTEKGKYVELRCDPISGHTALYWYRQSLGQGPEFLIYFQGTGAADDSGLPNDRFFAVRPEGSVSTLKIQRTERGDSAVYLCASSRVASKSGANVLTFGAGSRLTVL.

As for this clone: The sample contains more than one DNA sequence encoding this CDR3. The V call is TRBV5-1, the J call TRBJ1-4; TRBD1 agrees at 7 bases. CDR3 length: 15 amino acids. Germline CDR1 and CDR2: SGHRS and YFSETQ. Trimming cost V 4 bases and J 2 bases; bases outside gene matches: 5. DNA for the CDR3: TGCGCCAGCAGCCCAACAGGGGCCACTAATGAAAAACTGTTTTTT. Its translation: CASSPTGATNEKLFF.

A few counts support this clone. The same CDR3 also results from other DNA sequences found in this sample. The CDR3 nucleotides read TGTGCCAGCAGCATAGGACAGGGCAGCTATGGCTACACCTTC. It translates to CASSIGQGSYGYTF. This chain links TRBV7-2 with TRBJ1-2; 8 bases are a match to TRBD1. Germline CDR1 is SGHTA and CDR2 is FQGNSA. This CDR3 spans 14 amino acids. With V trimmed by 5 bases and J by 4 bases, 6 bases remained unmatched.

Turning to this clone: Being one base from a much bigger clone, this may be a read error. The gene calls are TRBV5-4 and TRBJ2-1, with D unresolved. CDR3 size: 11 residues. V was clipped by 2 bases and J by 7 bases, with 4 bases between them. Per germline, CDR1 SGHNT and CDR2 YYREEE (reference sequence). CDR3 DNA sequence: TGTGCCAGCAGCTTTTTAAATGAGCAGTTCTTC. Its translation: CASSFLNEQFF.

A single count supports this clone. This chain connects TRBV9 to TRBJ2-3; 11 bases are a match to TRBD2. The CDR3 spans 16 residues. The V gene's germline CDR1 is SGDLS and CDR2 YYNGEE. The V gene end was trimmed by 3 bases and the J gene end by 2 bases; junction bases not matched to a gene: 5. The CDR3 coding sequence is TGTGCCAGCAGCGAAAGACTAGCGGGGACCACAGATACGCAGTATTTT. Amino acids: CASSERLAGTTDTQYF.

This CDR3 is CASSQMNVRVAKNIQYF. Written as DNA, the CDR3 is TGCGCCAGCAGCCAAATGAACGTGAGAGTGGCCAAAAACATTCAGTACTTC. The V gene is TRBV4-1, the J gene TRBJ2-4; D not resolved. Trimming stripped 2 bases from V and 1 base from J, with 15 bases between. CDR1 is MGHRA and CDR2 is YSYEKL in the germline V gene. CDR3 length: 17 amino acids.

The CDR3 region is CASSLAWQPQHF. CDR3 bases: TGTGCCAGCAGCTTGGCCTGGCAGCCCCAGCATTTT. This chain connects TRBV4-2 to TRBJ1-5; no definite D call. The germline CDR1 and CDR2 sequences are LGHNA and YNFKEQ. The CDR3 extends over 12 amino acids. Trimming removed 5 bases from V and 7 bases from J, with 9 bases in between.

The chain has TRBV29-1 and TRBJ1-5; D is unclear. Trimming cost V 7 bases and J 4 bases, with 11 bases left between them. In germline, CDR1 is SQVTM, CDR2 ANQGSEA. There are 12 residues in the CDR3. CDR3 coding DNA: TGCAGCGCCAGAGCGGGGAATCAGCCCCAGCATTTT. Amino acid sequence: CSARAGNQPQHF.

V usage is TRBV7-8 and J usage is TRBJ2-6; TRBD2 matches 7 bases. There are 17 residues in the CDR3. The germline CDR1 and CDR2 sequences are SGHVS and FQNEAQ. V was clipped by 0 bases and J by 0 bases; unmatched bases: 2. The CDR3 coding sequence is TGTGCCAGCAGCTTAGCGGGGGGGGACTCTGGGGCCAACGTCCTGACTTTC. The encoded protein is CASSLAGGDSGANVLTF.

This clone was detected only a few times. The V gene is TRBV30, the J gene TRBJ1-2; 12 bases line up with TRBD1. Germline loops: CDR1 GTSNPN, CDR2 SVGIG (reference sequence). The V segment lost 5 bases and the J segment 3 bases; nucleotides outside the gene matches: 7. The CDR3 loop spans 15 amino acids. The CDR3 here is CAWGGTGGTHYGYTF. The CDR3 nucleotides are TGTGCCTGGGGCGGGACAGGGGGCACCCACTATGGCTACACCTTC.

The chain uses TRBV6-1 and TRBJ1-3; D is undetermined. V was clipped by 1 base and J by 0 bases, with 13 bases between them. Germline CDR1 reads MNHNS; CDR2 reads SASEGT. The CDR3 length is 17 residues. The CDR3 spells CASSEVFTALSGNTIYF. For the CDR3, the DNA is TGTGCCAGCAGTGAAGTTTTTACAGCACTCTCTGGAAACACCATATATTTT.

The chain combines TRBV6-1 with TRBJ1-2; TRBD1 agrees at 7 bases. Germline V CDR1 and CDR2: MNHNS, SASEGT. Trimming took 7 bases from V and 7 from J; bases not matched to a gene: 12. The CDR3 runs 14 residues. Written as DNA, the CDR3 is TGTGCCAGCACCCGAGTTACTGACAGGGTTGGCTACACCTTC. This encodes CASTRVTDRVGYTF.

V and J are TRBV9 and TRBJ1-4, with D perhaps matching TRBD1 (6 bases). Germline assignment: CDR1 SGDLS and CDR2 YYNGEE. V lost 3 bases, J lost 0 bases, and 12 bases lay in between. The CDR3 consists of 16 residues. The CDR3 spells CASSATRGATNEKLFF. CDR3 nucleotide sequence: TGTGCCAGCAGCGCCACCAGGGGTGCAACTAATGAAAAACTGTTTTTT.

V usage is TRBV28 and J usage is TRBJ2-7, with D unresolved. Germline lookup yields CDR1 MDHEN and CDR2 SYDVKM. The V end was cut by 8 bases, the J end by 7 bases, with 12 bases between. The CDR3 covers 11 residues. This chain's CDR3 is CASGLGAEQYF. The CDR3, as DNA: TGTGCCAGCGGTCTAGGAGCGGAGCAGTACTTC.

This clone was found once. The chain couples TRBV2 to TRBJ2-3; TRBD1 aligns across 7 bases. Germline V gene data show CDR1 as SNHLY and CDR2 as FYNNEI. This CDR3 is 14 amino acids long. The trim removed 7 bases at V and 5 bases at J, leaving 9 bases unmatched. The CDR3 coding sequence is TGTGCCAGCAATAGGGTACAGGGGTTAGATACGCAGTATTTT. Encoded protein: CASNRVQGLDTQYF.

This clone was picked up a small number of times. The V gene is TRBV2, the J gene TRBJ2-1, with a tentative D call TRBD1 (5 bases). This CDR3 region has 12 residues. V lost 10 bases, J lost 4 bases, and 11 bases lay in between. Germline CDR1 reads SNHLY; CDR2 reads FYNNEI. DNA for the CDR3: TGTGCCACCCAGGGCCCTTACAATGAGCAGTTCTTC. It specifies CATQGPYNEQFF.

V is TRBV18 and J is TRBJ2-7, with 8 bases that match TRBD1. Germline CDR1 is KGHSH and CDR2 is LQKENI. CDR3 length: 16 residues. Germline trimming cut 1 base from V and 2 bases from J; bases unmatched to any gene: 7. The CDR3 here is CASSPLPPGQAYEQYF. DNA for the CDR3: TGTGCCAGCTCACCACTCCCCCCGGGACAGGCCTACGAGCAGTACTTC.

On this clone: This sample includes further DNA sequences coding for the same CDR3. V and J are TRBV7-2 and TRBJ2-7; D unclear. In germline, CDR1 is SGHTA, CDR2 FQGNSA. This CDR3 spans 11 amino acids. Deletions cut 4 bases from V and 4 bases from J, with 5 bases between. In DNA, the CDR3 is TGTGCCAGCAGCTCAGCGTACGAGCAGTACTTC. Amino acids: CASSSAYEQYF.

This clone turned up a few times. For the CDR3, the DNA is TGTGCCAGCAGTTCTGCCCGCTGGTACGAGCAGTACTTC. The encoded protein is CASSSARWYEQYF. The genes are TRBV28 and TRBJ2-7; D ambiguous. This CDR3 has 13 amino acids. Germline CDR1 and CDR2: MDHEN and SYDVKM. Trimming took 4 bases from V and 4 from J, leaving 11 bases between them.

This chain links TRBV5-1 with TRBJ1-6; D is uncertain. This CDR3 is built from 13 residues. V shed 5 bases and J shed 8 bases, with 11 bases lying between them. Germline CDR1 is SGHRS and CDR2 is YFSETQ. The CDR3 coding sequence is TGCGCCAGCAGTCAGGCAGGAGATTCACCCCTCCACTTT. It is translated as CASSQAGDSPLHF.

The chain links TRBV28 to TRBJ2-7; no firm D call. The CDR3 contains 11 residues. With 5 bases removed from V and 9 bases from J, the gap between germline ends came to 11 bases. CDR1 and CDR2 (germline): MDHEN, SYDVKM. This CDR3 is CASSPRTGQYF. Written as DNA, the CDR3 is TGTGCCAGCAGTCCACGTACGGGGCAGTACTTC.

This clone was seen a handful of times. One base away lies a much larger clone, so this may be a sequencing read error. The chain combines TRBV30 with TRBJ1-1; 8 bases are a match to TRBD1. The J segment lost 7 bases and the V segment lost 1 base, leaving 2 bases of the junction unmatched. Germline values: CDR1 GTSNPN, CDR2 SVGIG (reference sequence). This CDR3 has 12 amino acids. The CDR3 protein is CAWSGTGIEAFF. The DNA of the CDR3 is TGTGCCTGGAGTGGGACAGGGATTGAAGCTTTCTTT.

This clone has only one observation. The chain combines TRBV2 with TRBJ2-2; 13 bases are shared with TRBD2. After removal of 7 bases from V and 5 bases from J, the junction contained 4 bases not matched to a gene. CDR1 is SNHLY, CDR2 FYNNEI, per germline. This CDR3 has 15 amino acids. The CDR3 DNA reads TGTGCCAGCATGCCGGGACTAGCGGGAACCGGGGAGCTGTTTTTT. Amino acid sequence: CASMPGLAGTGELFF.

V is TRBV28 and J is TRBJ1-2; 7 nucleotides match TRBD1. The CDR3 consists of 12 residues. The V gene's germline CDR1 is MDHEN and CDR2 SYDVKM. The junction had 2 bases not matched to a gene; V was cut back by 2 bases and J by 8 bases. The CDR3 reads CASSLGTVGYTF. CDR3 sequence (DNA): TGTGCCAGCAGTTTAGGGACAGTCGGCTACACCTTC.